The clone carrying this TCR beta chain was seen many times. TCRdb reanalyzed the PCR reads with MiXCR. The table shows 24,000 or so clones, with 9.5% to 12% occurring only once. This entry is derived from a study of metastatic and nonmetastatic thyroid tumors. Overall study context: A comparison of repertoires was made across blood and tumor or nodule tissue from malignant and benign thyroid patients.

In germline, CDR1 is SNHLY, CDR2 FYNNEI. Losses at the gene ends were 5 bases for V and 2 bases for J; bases not matched to a gene: 4. The CDR3 is 15 residues long. Thyroid surgery took place with no prior treatment in any patient. Material: blood. The chain uses TRBV2 and TRBJ1-3; TRBD1 matches 9 bases. This clonotype was sampled from a female donor with papillary thyroid cancer or a benign thyroid nodule (not recorded which). Some clones in this sample may be carry-over from other donors' samples. In DNA, the CDR3 is TGTGCCAGCAGTTTGACAGGGGGGACTGGAAACACCATATATTTT. Translating gives CASSLTGGTGNTIYF.